This T cell receptor beta chain was identified in a study of blood T cell repertoires in COVID-19. Whole-study context: PBMCs, B-cell-depleted T cells, or T cells were the source of the cDNA or gDNA that made up the material.

Source study methods: Amplified reference gene primers provided the basis for estimating nucleated cell counts. TCRdb's table, derived via immunoSEQ multiplex PCR, lists solely in-frame clones and lacks some. Clone size and V and J calls were adopted from that table, with D and trimming inferred from the DNA. The table lists about 270,000 clones, 83% of them singletons, with more than 8% in the top ten. The sequenced sample consisted of peripheral blood. The sequence came from a woman between 45 and 60 years old who had recovered from COVID-19.

Written as DNA, the CDR3 is TGTGCCAGCAGCTTAACCAGCGACTACGAGCAGTACTTC. Amino acids: CASSLTSDYEQYF. J is TRBJ2-7 and V is TRBV7-2; D remains unclear. V dropped 2 bases and J dropped 3 bases, with 8 bases sitting between them. The CDR3 contains 13 residues. Per germline, CDR1 SGHTA and CDR2 FQGNSA.